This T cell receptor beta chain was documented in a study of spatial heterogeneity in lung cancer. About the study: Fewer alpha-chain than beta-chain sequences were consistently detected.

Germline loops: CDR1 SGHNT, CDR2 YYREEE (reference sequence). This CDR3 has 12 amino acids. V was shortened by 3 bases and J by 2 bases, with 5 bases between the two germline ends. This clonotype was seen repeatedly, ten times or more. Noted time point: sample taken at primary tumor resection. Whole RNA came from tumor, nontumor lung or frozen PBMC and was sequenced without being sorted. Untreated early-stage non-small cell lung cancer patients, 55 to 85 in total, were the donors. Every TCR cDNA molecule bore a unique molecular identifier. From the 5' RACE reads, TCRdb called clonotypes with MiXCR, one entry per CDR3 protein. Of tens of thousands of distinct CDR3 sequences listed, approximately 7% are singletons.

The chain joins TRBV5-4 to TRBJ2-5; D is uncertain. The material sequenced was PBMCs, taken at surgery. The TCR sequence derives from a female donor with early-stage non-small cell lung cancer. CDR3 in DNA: TGTGCCAGCAGCTCCGTACAAGAGACCCAGTACTTC. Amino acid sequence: CASSSVQETQYF.